The clone carrying this TCR beta chain was detected a few times. J gave up 4 bases and V 7 bases, and 9 bases lay outside the gene matches. Germline values: CDR1 MNHNY, CDR2 SVGAGI (reference sequence). This CDR3 has 16 residues. The data originate from a study of blood T cell repertoires in COVID-19. As for the study in general: Sites in the United States, Italy and Spain provided acute and convalescent COVID-19 samples.

Libraries were prepared by immunoSEQ multiplex PCR; TCRdb keeps only in-frame clonotypes and omits some of them. Altogether fewer than 120,000 clones are present, more than 75% being singletons, with the ten largest covering approximately 3.3%. The sequenced sample consisted of peripheral blood. The rearrangement joins TRBV6-6 to TRBJ2-6, with 8 bases aligning to TRBD1. The clonotype originates from a woman in her fifties or sixties with acute or convalescent COVID-19. CDR3 loop: CASTSTGVQGANVLTF. Written as DNA, the CDR3 is TGTGCCAGCACGTCGACAGGGGTACAAGGGGCCAACGTCCTGACTTTC.